This is a list of T cell receptor beta chains from one sample in a study of control samples from healthy donors and cancer patients. The protocol was immunoSEQ multiplex PCR, while the TCRdb copy is restricted to in-frame clones and leaves out a portion. This sample has 20,000 to 30,000 clones; about 81% occur once, and the top ten carry around a quarter. Sequencing was carried out using PBMCs. The receptors originated from a man in his sixties with colorectal cancer. CDR3s include the opening cysteine and the closing phenylalanine or tryptophan. The D gene is left open where the match is weak. Size is stated for part of the rows, as once, few or many counts, or as a class when the clone is expanded.

j_call: TRBJ2-7
d_call: .
clone_size: .
v_call: TRBV5-6
cdr3_aa: CASSFGGITTVQYF
cdr3_nt: TGTGCCAGCAGCTTTGGAGGGATAACTACGGTACAGTACTTC

j_call: TRBJ1-5
d_call: .
clone_size: .
v_call: TRBV19
cdr3_aa: CASTPGGGLWQPQHF
cdr3_nt: TGTGCCAGTACCCCCGGAGGCGGGTTGTGGCAGCCCCAGCATTTT

j_call: TRBJ1-6
d_call: .
clone_size: .
v_call: TRBV4-1
cdr3_aa: CASSQREGASSPLHF
cdr3_nt: TGCGCCAGCAGCCAAAGGGAGGGTGCAAGTTCACCCCTCCACTTT

j_call: TRBJ2-3
d_call: .
clone_size: .
v_call: TRBV5-1
cdr3_aa: CASSPGPSTDTQYF
cdr3_nt: TGCGCCAGCAGTCCGGGCCCTAGCACAGATACGCAGTATTTT

j_call: TRBJ1-1
d_call: .
clone_size: .
v_call: TRBV10-3
cdr3_aa: CAISDREGSEAFF
cdr3_nt: TGTGCCATCAGTGACAGGGAAGGATCTGAAGCTTTCTTT

j_call: TRBJ1-2
d_call: TRBD1
clone_size: .
v_call: TRBV23-1
cdr3_aa: CASSQSSRGHGYTF
cdr3_nt: TGCGCCAGCAGTCAATCGAGTAGGGGGCATGGCTACACCTTC

j_call: TRBJ1-1
d_call: .
clone_size: .
v_call: TRBV2
cdr3_aa: CASREGLGNTEAFF
cdr3_nt: TGTGCCAGCAGAGAGGGATTGGGGAACACTGAAGCTTTCTTT

j_call: TRBJ1-1
d_call: .
clone_size: .
v_call: TRBV6-5
cdr3_aa: CASSRGSEAFF
cdr3_nt: TGTGCCAGCAGTAGGGGGAGCGAGGCTTTCTTT

j_call: TRBJ1-4
d_call: .
clone_size: .
v_call: TRBV11-2
cdr3_aa: CASSLRRSNEKLFF
cdr3_nt: TGTGCCAGCAGCTTACGGAGGTCTAATGAAAAACTGTTTTTT

j_call: TRBJ2-7
d_call: .
clone_size: .
v_call: TRBV24-1
cdr3_aa: CATRSRTYEQYF
cdr3_nt: TGTGCCACCCGCAGCAGGACTTACGAGCAGTACTTC

j_call: TRBJ2-1
d_call: TRBD1
clone_size: .
v_call: TRBV9
cdr3_aa: CASSLGTGVPSYNEQFF
cdr3_nt: TGTGCCAGCAGCTTGGGGACAGGGGTCCCCTCCTACAATGAGCAGTTCTTC

j_call: TRBJ1-4
d_call: .
clone_size: .
v_call: TRBV18
cdr3_aa: CASSPGPEEKLFF
cdr3_nt: TGTGCCAGCTCACCAGGGCCGGAGGAAAAACTGTTTTTT

j_call: TRBJ1-5
d_call: TRBD1
clone_size: .
v_call: TRBV7-9
cdr3_aa: CASSLAWGQSVNQPQHF
cdr3_nt: TGTGCCAGCAGCTTAGCCTGGGGACAGTCAGTCAATCAGCCCCAGCATTTT

j_call: TRBJ1-2
d_call: .
clone_size: .
v_call: TRBV10-3
cdr3_aa: CAISEGPQYGYTF
cdr3_nt: TGTGCCATCAGTGAGGGGCCGCAGTATGGCTACACCTTC

j_call: TRBJ1-1
d_call: .
clone_size: .
v_call: TRBV2
cdr3_aa: CASRLSPGTSTEAFF
cdr3_nt: TGTGCCAGCAGGCTGTCCCCGGGCACTTCCACTGAAGCTTTCTTT

j_call: TRBJ2-6
d_call: .
clone_size: .
v_call: TRBV5-1
cdr3_aa: CASSLKGSGANVLTF
cdr3_nt: TGCGCCAGCAGCTTGAAGGGTTCTGGGGCCAACGTCCTGACTTTC

j_call: TRBJ2-5
d_call: .
clone_size: few
v_call: TRBV5-1
cdr3_aa: CASSPGGREQETQYF
cdr3_nt: TGCGCCAGCAGCCCTGGTGGAAGAGAACAAGAGACCCAGTACTTC

j_call: TRBJ2-2
d_call: .
clone_size: .
v_call: TRBV24-1
cdr3_aa: CATSDLRRELFF
cdr3_nt: TGTGCCACCAGTGATTTGCGCAGGGAGCTGTTTTTT

j_call: TRBJ1-4
d_call: .
clone_size: .
v_call: TRBV25-1
cdr3_aa: CASSDAIRLQGENEKLFF
cdr3_nt: TGTGCCAGCAGTGACGCGATAAGGCTACAGGGTGAGAATGAAAAACTGTTTTTT

j_call: TRBJ1-2
d_call: .
clone_size: once
v_call: TRBV19
cdr3_aa: CASSRSGTNYNYGYTF
cdr3_nt: TGTGCCAGTAGTAGATCCGGGACAAACTATAACTATGGCTACACCTTC

j_call: TRBJ1-1
d_call: .
clone_size: .
v_call: TRBV7-2
cdr3_aa: CASSLVQGMNTEAFF
cdr3_nt: TGTGCCAGCAGCTTAGTTCAGGGGATGAACACTGAAGCTTTCTTT

j_call: TRBJ1-2
d_call: .
clone_size: .
v_call: TRBV12-3/TRBV12-4
cdr3_aa: CASSSTYRGYTF
cdr3_nt: TGTGCCAGCAGTTCGACTTACCGGGGATACACCTTC

j_call: TRBJ2-1
d_call: TRBD2
clone_size: once
v_call: TRBV7-2
cdr3_aa: CASSLPFQAGGDEQFF
cdr3_nt: TGTGCCAGCAGCTTACCGTTCCAAGCGGGGGGTGATGAGCAGTTCTTC

j_call: TRBJ2-1
d_call: TRBD2
clone_size: .
v_call: TRBV4-1
cdr3_aa: CASSQPPGLAGDNEQFF
cdr3_nt: TGCGCCAGCAGCCAACCTCCTGGACTAGCGGGAGACAATGAGCAGTTCTTC

j_call: TRBJ1-1
d_call: .
clone_size: .
v_call: TRBV10-3
cdr3_aa: CAISSTGNTEAFF
cdr3_nt: TGTGCCATCAGCTCGACAGGGAACACTGAAGCTTTCTTT

j_call: TRBJ1-2
d_call: .
clone_size: .
v_call: TRBV12-3/TRBV12-4
cdr3_aa: CASTPDGLYGYTF
cdr3_nt: TGTGCCAGCACCCCCGACGGGCTCTATGGCTACACCTTC

j_call: TRBJ1-1
d_call: .
clone_size: .
v_call: TRBV5-1
cdr3_aa: CASSPYTHNEAFF
cdr3_nt: TGCGCCAGCAGCCCCTATACCCATAATGAAGCTTTCTTT

j_call: TRBJ1-4
d_call: .
clone_size: .
v_call: TRBV20-1
cdr3_aa: CSASHRASRSATNEKLFF
cdr3_nt: TGCAGTGCTAGTCATAGGGCGTCAAGGTCGGCAACTAATGAAAAACTGTTTTTT

j_call: TRBJ1-5
d_call: .
clone_size: .
v_call: TRBV12-5
cdr3_aa: CASSEPYQPQHF
cdr3_nt: TGTGCTAGTTCCGAACCGTATCAGCCCCAGCATTTT

j_call: TRBJ1-2
d_call: .
clone_size: medium-sized
v_call: TRBV5-6
cdr3_aa: CASSLGRGRNYGYTF
cdr3_nt: TGTGCCAGCAGCTTGGGCCGAGGACGTAACTATGGCTACACCTTC

j_call: TRBJ1-4
d_call: .
clone_size: .
v_call: TRBV7-9
cdr3_aa: CASSLPGIEKLFF
cdr3_nt: TGTGCCAGCAGCCTACCTGGAATTGAAAAACTGTTTTTT

j_call: TRBJ1-2
d_call: TRBD1
clone_size: .
v_call: TRBV6-2/TRBV6-3
cdr3_aa: CASSYGTGYYGYTF
cdr3_nt: TGTGCCAGCAGTTACGGGACAGGGTATTATGGCTACACCTTC

j_call: TRBJ1-1
d_call: .
clone_size: .
v_call: TRBV7-9
cdr3_aa: CASSKKGNTEAFF
cdr3_nt: TGTGCCAGCAGCAAAAAGGGGAACACTGAAGCTTTCTTT

j_call: TRBJ2-2
d_call: .
clone_size: few
v_call: TRBV3-1/TRBV3-2
cdr3_aa: CASKQWGQGDTGELFF
cdr3_nt: TGTGCCAGCAAGCAATGGGGCCAGGGTGACACCGGGGAGCTGTTTTTT

j_call: TRBJ1-1
d_call: .
clone_size: .
v_call: TRBV15
cdr3_aa: CATSRAREVTEAFF
cdr3_nt: TGTGCCACCAGCAGAGCCAGGGAGGTCACTGAAGCTTTCTTT

j_call: TRBJ2-2
d_call: .
clone_size: .
v_call: TRBV2
cdr3_aa: CASSVTVTGELFF
cdr3_nt: TGTGCCAGCAGTGTAACAGTAACCGGGGAGCTGTTTTTT

j_call: TRBJ2-5
d_call: TRBD1
clone_size: large
v_call: TRBV6-5
cdr3_aa: CASSWDRGEETQYF
cdr3_nt: TGTGCCAGCAGTTGGGACAGGGGTGAAGAGACCCAGTACTTC

j_call: TRBJ1-6
d_call: .
clone_size: .
v_call: TRBV3-1/TRBV3-2
cdr3_aa: CASSQGRSSYNSPLHF
cdr3_nt: TGTGCCAGCAGCCAAGGCCGGAGCTCCTATAATTCACCCCTCCACTTT

j_call: TRBJ1-1
d_call: .
clone_size: .
v_call: TRBV7-9
cdr3_aa: CASSPKWTANTEAFF
cdr3_nt: TGTGCCAGCAGCCCGAAATGGACAGCAAACACTGAAGCTTTCTTT

j_call: TRBJ1-1
d_call: .
clone_size: .
v_call: TRBV6-6
cdr3_aa: CASSLKAEGNTEAFF
cdr3_nt: TGTGCCAGCAGCTTAAAGGCAGAAGGGAACACTGAAGCTTTCTTT

j_call: TRBJ2-2
d_call: TRBD1
clone_size: .
v_call: TRBV24-1
cdr3_aa: CATGTGVPGELFF
cdr3_nt: TGTGCCACCGGGACAGGGGTACCCGGGGAGCTGTTTTTT

j_call: TRBJ2-2
d_call: .
clone_size: .
v_call: TRBV25-1
cdr3_aa: CASSEWSAGNTGELFF
cdr3_nt: TGTGCCAGCAGTGAATGGTCGGCAGGGAACACCGGGGAGCTGTTTTTT

j_call: TRBJ1-1
d_call: .
clone_size: .
v_call: TRBV7-2
cdr3_aa: CASSLTGGTEAFF
cdr3_nt: TGTGCCAGCAGCCTTACGGGAGGGACTGAAGCTTTCTTT

j_call: TRBJ2-2
d_call: TRBD1
clone_size: .
v_call: TRBV5-1
cdr3_aa: CASSLEQGALRAGELFF
cdr3_nt: TGCGCCAGCAGCTTGGAACAGGGGGCGCTTCGAGCCGGGGAGCTGTTTTTT

j_call: TRBJ1-1
d_call: .
clone_size: .
v_call: TRBV15
cdr3_aa: CATSRGRGGTEAFF
cdr3_nt: TGTGCCACCAGCAGGGGCAGGGGAGGAACTGAAGCTTTCTTT

j_call: TRBJ2-3
d_call: TRBD2
clone_size: .
v_call: TRBV4-3
cdr3_aa: CASSQDWRGATDTQYF
cdr3_nt: TGCGCCAGCAGCCAAGATTGGCGGGGGGCTACAGATACGCAGTATTTT

j_call: TRBJ2-7
d_call: .
clone_size: .
v_call: TRBV4-2
cdr3_aa: CASSQDISEQYF
cdr3_nt: TGTGCCAGCAGCCAAGATATTAGCGAGCAGTACTTC

j_call: TRBJ2-3
d_call: .
clone_size: .
v_call: TRBV18
cdr3_aa: CASSPGGFTDTQYF
cdr3_nt: TGTGCCAGCTCACCGGGCGGGTTCACAGATACGCAGTATTTT

j_call: TRBJ2-3
d_call: .
clone_size: .
v_call: TRBV5-1
cdr3_aa: CASSLAGATDTQYF
cdr3_nt: TGCGCCAGCAGCTTGGCTGGGGCCACAGATACGCAGTATTTT

j_call: TRBJ2-2
d_call: .
clone_size: .
v_call: TRBV9
cdr3_aa: CASSPKTGTGELFF
cdr3_nt: TGTGCCAGCAGCCCGAAGACGGGCACCGGGGAGCTGTTTTTT

j_call: TRBJ1-3
d_call: .
clone_size: .
v_call: TRBV5-1
cdr3_aa: CASSPDVPSGNTIYF
cdr3_nt: TGCGCCAGCAGCCCCGATGTCCCCTCTGGAAACACCATATATTTT

j_call: TRBJ1-3
d_call: TRBD1
clone_size: .
v_call: TRBV6-7
cdr3_aa: CASSHGTACGNTIYF
cdr3_nt: TGTGCCAGCAGTCACGGGACAGCCTGTGGAAACACCATATATTTT

j_call: TRBJ2-3
d_call: .
clone_size: .
v_call: TRBV5-4
cdr3_aa: CASSTAKDTQYF
cdr3_nt: TGTGCCAGCAGCACCGCCAAGGATACGCAGTATTTT

j_call: TRBJ2-6
d_call: TRBD1
clone_size: .
v_call: TRBV11-3
cdr3_aa: CASSRQGAGANVLTF
cdr3_nt: TGTGCCAGCAGCCGACAGGGAGCTGGGGCCAACGTCCTGACTTTC

j_call: TRBJ1-1
d_call: .
clone_size: few
v_call: TRBV10-3
cdr3_aa: CAISPAGYGEAFF
cdr3_nt: TGTGCCATCAGTCCCGCGGGGTACGGTGAAGCTTTCTTT

j_call: TRBJ2-5
d_call: .
clone_size: .
v_call: TRBV6-5
cdr3_aa: CASSYGGQGETQYF
cdr3_nt: TGTGCCAGCAGTTACGGCGGGCAGGGGGAGACCCAGTACTTC

j_call: TRBJ1-1
d_call: .
clone_size: .
v_call: TRBV12-3/TRBV12-4
cdr3_aa: CASTPGGTEAFF
cdr3_nt: TGTGCCAGCACCCCGGGCGGCACTGAAGCTTTCTTT

j_call: TRBJ1-1
d_call: .
clone_size: .
v_call: TRBV12-3/TRBV12-4
cdr3_aa: CASSGGGTEAFF
cdr3_nt: TGTGCCAGCAGTGGGGGAGGGACTGAAGCTTTCTTT

j_call: TRBJ1-5
d_call: TRBD1
clone_size: few
v_call: TRBV7-9
cdr3_aa: CASSQTGEGNQPQHF
cdr3_nt: TGTGCCAGCAGCCAGACAGGGGAAGGGAATCAGCCCCAGCATTTT